This TCR beta chain was recovered during a study of OX40 agonist ivuxolimab in advanced cancers. Notes on the study in general: At 0.1 to 3.0 mg/kg, CD4+ and CD8+ blood T cells expanded clonally by week 6.

With respect to this clone: Its target is unknown.

This CDR3 has 15 amino acids. V lost 5 bases and J lost 0, with 11 bases in between. Germline assignment: CDR1 MDHEN and CDR2 SYDVKM. The repertoire was sequenced with immunoSEQ multiplex PCR; TCRdb's copy has only in-frame clones and lacks some. The repertoire holds tens of thousands of clones, with roughly 89% as singletons. The specimen comprised CD4+ or CD8+ T cells sorted from blood, sampled in a trial of the OX40 agonist ivuxolimab. The rearrangement uses TRBV28 and TRBJ1-3, with D unclear. The receptor was derived from an adult with an advanced solid tumor such as melanoma, head and neck, liver or kidney cancer. The CDR3 here is CASSPWGGSGNTIYF. The CDR3 bases are TGTGCCAGCAGTCCCTGGGGAGGCTCTGGAAACACCATATATTTT.